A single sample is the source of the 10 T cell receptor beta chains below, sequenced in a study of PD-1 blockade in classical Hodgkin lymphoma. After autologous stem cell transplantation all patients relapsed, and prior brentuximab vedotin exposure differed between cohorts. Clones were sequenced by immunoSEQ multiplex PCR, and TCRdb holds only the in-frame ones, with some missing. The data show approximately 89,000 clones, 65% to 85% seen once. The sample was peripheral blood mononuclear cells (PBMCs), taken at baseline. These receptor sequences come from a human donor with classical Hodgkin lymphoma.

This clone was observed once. The CDR3 here is CASSGGGNTEAFF. The CDR3 region has the DNA TGCGCCAGCAGCGGAGGGGGGAACACTGAAGCTTTCTTT. The chain uses TRBV10-2 and TRBJ1-1, with a possible D match to TRBD1 (6 bases). V lost 6 bases and J 1 base, leaving 9 bases between the germline ends. Germline loops: CDR1 WSHSY, CDR2 SAAADI. The CDR3 has 13 residues.

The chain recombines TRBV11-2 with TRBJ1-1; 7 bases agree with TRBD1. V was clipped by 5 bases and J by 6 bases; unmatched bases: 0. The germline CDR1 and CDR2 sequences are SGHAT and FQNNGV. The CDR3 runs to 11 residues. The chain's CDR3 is CASSQGAEAFF. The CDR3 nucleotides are TGTGCCAGCAGCCAGGGGGCTGAAGCTTTCTTT.

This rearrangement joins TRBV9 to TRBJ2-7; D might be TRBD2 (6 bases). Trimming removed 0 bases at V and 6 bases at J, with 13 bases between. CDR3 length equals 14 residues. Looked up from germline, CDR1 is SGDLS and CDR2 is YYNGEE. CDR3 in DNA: TGTGCCAGCAGCGTAGGGGCCTGGGGAGGCGAGCAGTACTTC. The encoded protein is CASSVGAWGGEQYF.

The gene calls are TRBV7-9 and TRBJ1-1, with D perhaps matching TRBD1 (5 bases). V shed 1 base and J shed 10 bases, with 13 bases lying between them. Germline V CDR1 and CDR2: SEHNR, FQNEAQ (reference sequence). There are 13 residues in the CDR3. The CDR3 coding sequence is TGTGCCAGCAGCTTAGGCTTGGGCCAGGGAGCTTTCTTT. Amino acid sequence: CASSLGLGQGAFF.

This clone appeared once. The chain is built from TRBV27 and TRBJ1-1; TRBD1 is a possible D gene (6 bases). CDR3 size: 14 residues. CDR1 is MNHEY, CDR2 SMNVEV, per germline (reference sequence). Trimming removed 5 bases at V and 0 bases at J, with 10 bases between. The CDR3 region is CASSRTAMNTEAFF. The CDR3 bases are TGTGCCAGCAGTCGGACAGCCATGAACACTGAAGCTTTCTTT.

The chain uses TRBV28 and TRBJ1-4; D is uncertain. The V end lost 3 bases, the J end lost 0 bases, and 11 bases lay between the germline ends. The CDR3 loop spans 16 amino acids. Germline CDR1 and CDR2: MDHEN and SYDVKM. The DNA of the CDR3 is TGTGCCAGCAGTTTGGCGGGCACCGCAACTAATGAAAAACTGTTTTTT. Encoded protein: CASSLAGTATNEKLFF.

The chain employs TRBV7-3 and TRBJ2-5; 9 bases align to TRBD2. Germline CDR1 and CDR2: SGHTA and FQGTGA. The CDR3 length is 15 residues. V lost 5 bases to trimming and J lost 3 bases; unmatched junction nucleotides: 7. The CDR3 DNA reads TGTGCCAGCAGCCGTGCGGGAGGGTTAGAAGAGACCCAGTACTTC. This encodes CASSRAGGLEETQYF.

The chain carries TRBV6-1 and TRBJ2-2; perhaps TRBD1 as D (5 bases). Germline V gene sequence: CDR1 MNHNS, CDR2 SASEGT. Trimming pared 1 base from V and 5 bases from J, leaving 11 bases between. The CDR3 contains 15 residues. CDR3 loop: CASSEGIGQTGELFF. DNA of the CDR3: TGTGCCAGCAGTGAAGGAATAGGACAAACCGGGGAGCTGTTTTTT.

CDR3 sequence reads: CASIGTTGYGYTF. The DNA for the CDR3 is TGTGCCAGCATTGGGACAACGGGCTATGGCTACACCTTC. The chain couples TRBV6-1 to TRBJ1-2, with a weak D call TRBD1 (6 bases). Germline V gene lookup returns CDR1 MNHNS and CDR2 SASEGT. The CDR3 loop spans 13 amino acids. V lost 7 bases to trimming and J lost 4 bases, with 13 bases between them.

The DNA of the CDR3 is TGTGCCAGCAGTGAGGACAGGGGGAAAGGAAACACCATATATTTT. Translated: CASSEDRGKGNTIYF. The chain combines TRBV2 with TRBJ1-3, with 10 bases identical to TRBD1. V lost 3 bases to trimming and J lost 4 bases; unmatched junction nucleotides: 3. This CDR3 has 15 amino acids. CDR1 SNHLY and CDR2 FYNNEI come from the germline V gene.